This T cell receptor (beta chain) is from a study of cytotoxic CD8 clonotypes in ibrutinib-treated CLL. Looking at the study overall: Partial response occurred in roughly 25 patients and complete response in 2; at median approximately 70 months, roughly 15 remained remitted and about twelve progressed. The samples contained about 250,000 productive templates on average. They also contained an average of about 91,000 productive rearrangements.

Here immunoSEQ multiplex PCR was the method, and the copy in TCRdb shows in-frame clones only, minus some. The sample holds over 250,000 clones, roughly 76% seen once. In regard to this clone: Its target is unknown.

Regarding the study as a whole: Clonality increased with ibrutinib response but returned toward baseline at progression. Timing of sampling differed between sustained-remission and progressing patients.

The sequencing used PBMCs, collected at disease progression, from a patient treated with ibrutinib. This receptor was taken from a human donor with chronic lymphocytic leukemia.

In DNA, the CDR3 is TGTGCCAGCAGCTTTACCGGGACAGGGTCAATAAATGAGCAGTTCTTC. Protein sequence: CASSFTGTGSINEQFF. The gene calls are TRBV7-2 and TRBJ2-1, with 9 nucleotides matching TRBD1. The CDR3 spans 16 residues. Germline CDR1 is SGHTA and CDR2 is FQGNSA. V lost 3 bases to trimming and J lost 7 bases; unmatched junction nucleotides: 10.